Listed below are T cell receptor beta chains from one sample, sequenced in a study of blood T cell repertoires in COVID-19. Here immunoSEQ multiplex PCR was the method, and the copy in TCRdb shows in-frame clones only, minus some. In the table there are 200,000 to 250,000 clones, about nine tenths of which are singletons. Material for sequencing was peripheral blood. These receptors came from a woman aged 55 to 70 with acute or convalescent COVID-19. CDR3s include the opening cysteine and the closing phenylalanine or tryptophan. The order of the fields is V gene, J gene, CDR3 length, clone size, D gene, CDR3 DNA, CDR3 protein. A D gene is named only where the DNA matches it firmly. Clone size, where shown, is once, few, many, or a class for clones that have expanded.

>TRBV7-2|TRBJ1-1|16|.|.
TGTGCCAGCAGCTTAGAAGGAGGACAGAAGAACACTGAAGCTTTCTTT
CASSLEGGQKNTEAFF
>TRBV7-9|TRBJ2-2|15|few|.
TGTGCCAGCAGCCGGTGGCGGGAGAACACCGGGGAGCTGTTTTTT
CASSRWRENTGELFF
>TRBV6-2/TRBV6-3|TRBJ2-2|18|.|TRBD2
TGTGCCAGCAGTTACTCCCTTCCTAGCGGGAGGGCGGCCGGGGAGCTGTTTTTT
CASSYSLPSGRAAGELFF
>TRBV28|TRBJ2-6|19|.|TRBD2
TGTGCCAGCAGTGAGGTCGGGACTAGCGGGAGCTCTGGGGCCAACGTCCTGACTTTC
CASSEVGTSGSSGANVLTF
>TRBV19|TRBJ2-1|17|.|TRBD1
TGTGCCAGTAGTATCATAGAAACAGGGGGCTCCTACAATGAGCAGTTCTTC
CASSIIETGGSYNEQFF
>TRBV18|TRBJ1-2|20|.|TRBD1
TGTGCCAGCTCGCTGTATAGGTTCGGGACAGCTCGCGATTCTAACTATGGCTACACCTTC
CASSLYRFGTARDSNYGYTF
>TRBV5-4|TRBJ2-7|15|.|.
TGTGCCAGCAGCTTTGACTCCTCAAGCTCCTACGAGCAGTACTTC
CASSFDSSSSYEQYF
>TRBV7-9|TRBJ1-1|16|.|.
TGTGCCAGCAGCCAATCAGGGGCGGTTGGGAACACTGAAGCTTTCTTT
CASSQSGAVGNTEAFF
>TRBV30|TRBJ1-3|16|.|TRBD1
TGTGCCTGGAGTACCCGGACAGGGCTTACAGGAAACACCATATATTTT
CAWSTRTGLTGNTIYF
>TRBV7-9|TRBJ1-6|17|.|.
TGTGCCAGCAGCTCCCAAAAAGGGGGTTCCTATAATTCACCCCTCCACTTT
CASSSQKGGSYNSPLHF
>TRBV18|TRBJ1-2|14|.|.
TGTGCCAGCTCACCACAAGAGACGGGCTATGGCTACACCTTC
CASSPQETGYGYTF
>TRBV19|TRBJ1-2|13|.|.
TGTGCCAGCAGTACGGGCAGGGACTATGGCTACACCTTC
CASSTGRDYGYTF
>TRBV7-9|TRBJ1-1|14|once|.
TGTGCCAGCAGCTTAGCGGTTTCAGACAGGTCGGCTTTCTTT
CASSLAVSDRSAFF
>TRBV3-1/TRBV3-2|TRBJ1-3|15|.|.
TGTGCCAGCAGCCAAGTCCGGTCGTCTGGAAACACCATATATTTT
CASSQVRSSGNTIYF
>TRBV11-2|TRBJ2-2|16|.|TRBD2
TGTGCCAGCAGCTTAACGGGAGGGCCGAGCACCGGGGAGCTGTTTTTT
CASSLTGGPSTGELFF
>TRBV28|TRBJ1-2|14|.|.
TGTGCCAGCAGTTTCCCCAGTCCCCCCTATGGCTACACCTTC
CASSFPSPPYGYTF
>TRBV5-1|TRBJ2-5|16|few|.
TGCGCCAGCAGCCCCGGCTGGGTAGCACTACAAGAGACCCAGTACTTC
CASSPGWVALQETQYF
>TRBV6-1|TRBJ2-7|15|.|TRBD1
TGTGCCAGCAGTGAAACAGGGGGCGTCCGCTACGAGCAGTACTTC
CASSETGGVRYEQYF
>TRBV10-2|TRBJ1-5|14|.|TRBD1
TGCGCCAGCAGTTGGGACAGATCAAATCAGCCCCAGCATTTT
CASSWDRSNQPQHF
>TRBV21-1|TRBJ2-1|13|.|.
TGTGCCAGCAGCAAAGGCGGGGGTCGGGAGCAGTTCTTC
CASSKGGGREQFF
>TRBV7-9|TRBJ2-7|13|.|TRBD1
TGTGCCAGCAGCCACGGGACAGGCTACGAGCAGTACTTC
CASSHGTGYEQYF
>TRBV3-1/TRBV3-2|TRBJ1-1|12|.|.
TGTGCCAGCCGGCGGGGGGACACTGAAGCTTTCTTT
CASRRGDTEAFF
>TRBV19|TRBJ1-1|11|.|.
TGTGCCAGTAGTTATTACACTGAAGCTTTCTTT
CASSYYTEAFF
>TRBV9|TRBJ2-3|15|many|TRBD2
TGTGCCAGCAGCGCCGGGGACTACATGGGGGATACGCAGTATTTT
CASSAGDYMGDTQYF
>TRBV6-5|TRBJ2-1|16|.|TRBD2
TGTGCCAGCAGTTACTACGGCGGGGGGACGTACAATGAGCAGTTCTTC
CASSYYGGGTYNEQFF
>TRBV19|TRBJ1-5|17|once|TRBD1
TGTGCCAGTAGTATCGGACAGGGGGACGATAGCAATCAGCCCCAGCATTTT
CASSIGQGDDSNQPQHF
>TRBV4-1|TRBJ1-2|15|few|TRBD1
TGCGCCAGCAGCCAAGCCGGGACAGGGGCATGGGGCTACACCTTC
CASSQAGTGAWGYTF
>TRBV6-5|TRBJ1-3|14|.|.
TGTGCCAGCAGTTACGCGGGGGCTGGAAACACCATATATTTT
CASSYAGAGNTIYF
>TRBV19|TRBJ2-1|17|.|TRBD2
TGTGCCAGTACTAAAGCAGCGGCACTAGCGGGTAGCAATGAGCAGTTCTTC
CASTKAAALAGSNEQFF
>TRBV19|TRBJ2-2|13|.|.
TGTGCCAGTACGAAACAGAACACCGGGGAGCTGTTTTTT
CASTKQNTGELFF
>TRBV19|TRBJ2-7|13|.|TRBD1
TGTGCCAGTAGTCCCGGGACAGTTTACGAGCAGTACTTC
CASSPGTVYEQYF
>TRBV5-6|TRBJ2-1|16|.|TRBD2
TGTGCCAGCAGCGTGTTAGCGGGGAGCTCCTACAATGAGCAGTTCTTC
CASSVLAGSSYNEQFF
>TRBV7-9|TRBJ1-1|12|.|.
TGTGCCAGCAGCCCTAATTCCCCCCGGGCTTTCTTT
CASSPNSPRAFF
>TRBV28|TRBJ1-2|14|.|TRBD1
TGTGCCAGCAGTTTATTGCAGGGGGCCTATGGCTACACCTTC
CASSLLQGAYGYTF